These 26 T cell receptor beta chains came from one sample sequenced in a study of T-cell memory formation after mild COVID-19. TCRdb called the 5' RACE reads again in MiXCR, with one record for every CDR3 protein. The sample consists of 350,000 to 450,000 distinct CDR3 sequences, 25% to 30% of them appearing once. Sequenced: PBMCs or a T cell subset sorted from them (not recorded which). The receptors were sampled from an adult woman who had mild COVID-19 (a few samples of this study predate the infection). Cell type and time point are not known.

This chain uses TRBV6-2 or TRBV6-3 with TRBJ2-7, with unresolved D. The CDR3 totals 12 residues. CDR1 and CDR2 (germline): MNHEY, SVGEGT. Trimming cost V 7 bases and J 3 bases, with 10 bases left between them. In DNA, the CDR3 is TGTGCCAGCAACACGGCGGACTACGAGCAGTACTTC. Amino acids: CASNTADYEQYF.

The gene calls are TRBV9 and TRBJ2-7; D is uncertain. The V end lost 0 bases, the J end lost 2 bases, and 9 bases lay between the germline ends. This CDR3 is built from 14 residues. Germline V gene data show CDR1 as SGDLS and CDR2 as YYNGEE. For the CDR3, the DNA is TGTGCCAGCAGCGTAGAGGGCAGTACCTACGAGCAGTACTTC. The encoded protein is CASSVEGSTYEQYF.

The chain has TRBV24-1 and TRBJ2-1; D is unclear. In germline, CDR1 is KGHDR, CDR2 SFDVKD. The CDR3 covers 14 residues. The germline V and J ends were trimmed by 2 bases and 11 bases, with 15 bases remaining between them. As DNA, the CDR3 is TGTGCCACCAGTGATTCCCCCGTGGCAAATAAGCAGTTCTTC. Translating it yields CATSDSPVANKQFF.

This chain uses TRBV27 with TRBJ2-7, with D unclear. This CDR3 region has 13 residues. Deletions cut 7 bases from V and 6 bases from J, with 16 bases between. Per the germline V gene, CDR1 is MNHEY and CDR2 is SMNVEV (reference sequence). The CDR3: CASTAVGKVEQYF. The CDR3 nucleotides are TGTGCCAGCACCGCGGTAGGGAAGGTCGAGCAGTACTTC.

The chain is built from TRBV20-1 and TRBJ2-7, with D tentatively TRBD1 (6 bases). This CDR3 has 13 residues. Germline V lookup: CDR1 DFQATT, CDR2 SNEGSKA (reference sequence). The V and J ends lost 6 bases and 2 bases respectively, with 14 bases between them. The CDR3 bases are TGCAGTGCACCGGGCAGGGGAACCTACGAGCAGTACTTC. Translation: CSAPGRGTYEQYF.

J is TRBJ1-1 and V is TRBV24-1; 7 nucleotides align to TRBD1. Germline trimming cut 4 bases from V and 11 bases from J; bases unmatched to any gene: 9. Per germline, CDR1 KGHDR and CDR2 SFDVKD. CDR3 length: 13 amino acids. The CDR3 protein is CATSDLQGSYAFF. DNA for the CDR3: TGTGCCACCAGTGACTTACAGGGGTCCTACGCTTTCTTT.

The CDR3 spells CASSFAKAGGGTHEQFF. Here the CDR3 DNA reads TGTGCCAGCAGCTTCGCCAAGGCCGGCGGGGGAACCCATGAGCAGTTCTTC. V and J are TRBV7-2 and TRBJ2-1; TRBD2 agrees at 7 bases. Germline CDR1 is SGHTA and CDR2 is FQGNSA. Unmatched junction bases numbered 16, after V lost 3 bases and J lost 8 bases. This CDR3 region has 17 residues. Full variable domain (remainder filled in from reference TRBV7-2 and TRBJ2-1): GAGVSQSPSNKVTEKGKDVELRCDPISGHTALYWYRQSLGQGLEFLIYFQGNSAPDKSGLPSDRFSAERTGGSVSTLTIQRTQQEDSAVYLCASSFAKAGGGTHEQFFGPGTRLTVL.

This clonotype was seen a few times. V usage is TRBV5-6 and J usage is TRBJ2-7; D perhaps matches TRBD1 (6 bases). CDR3 size: 16 residues. Germline values: CDR1 SGHDT, CDR2 YYEEEE. Trimming stripped 0 bases from V and 7 bases from J, with 20 bases between. CDR3: CASSLGQGMGRGEQYF. Written as DNA, the CDR3 is TGTGCCAGCAGCTTGGGGCAGGGGATGGGACGAGGGGAGCAGTACTTC.

This clonotype was detected a few times. This chain links TRBV18 with TRBJ2-3; 12 bases line up with TRBD2. Germline V gives CDR1 KGHSH, CDR2 LQKENI. This CDR3 is 16 amino acids long. J lost 6 bases, V lost 5 bases, and 9 bases had no gene match. The CDR3 DNA reads as TGTGCCAGCTCAACTTTGACTAGCGGGGGATACGATACGCAGTATTTT. As protein: CASSTLTSGGYDTQYF.

The chain carries TRBV4-1 and TRBJ2-2; D gene ambiguous. The CDR3 has 15 amino acids. Germline assignment: CDR1 MGHRA and CDR2 YSYEKL. Trimming removed 0 bases from V and 5 bases from J, with 10 bases in between. CDR3 sequence: CASSQEGVGTGELFF. CDR3 nucleotide sequence: TGCGCCAGCAGCCAAGAAGGAGTCGGTACCGGGGAGCTGTTTTTT.

This clonotype showed up just once. The junction and the germline gene differ at one end; a read error may be behind it. The CDR3 reads CASSYSGALFF. DNA for the CDR3: TGTGCCAGCAGTTACTCGGGGGCGCTGTTTTTT. The rearrangement links TRBV6-5 to TRBJ2-2; the D gene is possibly TRBD1 (6 bases). The CDR3 has 11 amino acids. Germline V lookup: CDR1 MNHEY, CDR2 SVGAGI.

The V call is TRBV2, the J call TRBJ2-6, with a tentative D call TRBD1 (6 bases). Germline assignment: CDR1 SNHLY and CDR2 FYNNEI. This CDR3 comprises 17 residues. The V end lost 3 bases, the J end lost 0 bases, and 12 bases lay between the germline ends. As DNA, the CDR3 is TGTGCCAGCAGTGACCCAGGGGACATCTCTGGGGCCAACGTCCTGACTTTC. Translation: CASSDPGDISGANVLTF.

This clonotype was detected a few times. This sequence joins TRBV5-5 and TRBJ2-6, with 11 bases identical to TRBD2. The CDR3 is 17 amino acids. The V segment lost 4 bases and the J segment 0 bases; nucleotides outside the gene matches: 3. The germline V gene has CDR1 SGHKS and CDR2 YYEKEE (reference sequence). The CDR3 region is CASSPLAGGSGANVLTF. In nucleotides, the CDR3 is TGTGCCAGCAGCCCGCTAGCGGGAGGCTCTGGGGCCAACGTCCTGACTTTC.

This clonotype has only a few counts. The rearrangement joins TRBV5-1 to TRBJ2-3, with D maybe TRBD2 (6 bases). The CDR3 is 13 residues long. CDR1 and CDR2 from the germline V gene are SGHRS and YFSETQ. The ends were cut back, 5 bases at V and 6 bases at J, with 13 bases in the middle. The CDR3 DNA is TGCGCCAGCAGAGTAGGACTATCGGATACGCAGTATTTT. Translating gives CASRVGLSDTQYF.

This sequence joins TRBV4-3 and TRBJ2-7, with TRBD2 matching 9 bases. The J segment lost 2 bases and the V segment lost 0 bases, leaving 14 bases of the junction unmatched. The CDR3 spans 19 residues. Germline CDR1 is LGHNA and CDR2 is YSLEER. The CDR3 DNA reads as TGCGCCAGCAGCCAAGAAGGAAGCGGGAGGATGTTGGGAACCTACGAGCAGTACTTC. Protein sequence: CASSQEGSGRMLGTYEQYF.

The chain carries TRBV6-5 and TRBJ1-1; unclear D gene. From germline, CDR1 is MNHEY and CDR2 SVGAGI. The CDR3 has 14 residues. Trimming pared 2 bases from V and 11 bases from J, leaving 18 bases between. The CDR3, as DNA: TGTGCCAGCAGTTACAGTGGCGCCCCAGACGAGGCTTTCTTT. Translated, it gives CASSYSGAPDEAFF.

This clonotype has a handful of counts. The CDR3 loop is CATAGGSYEQYF. In nucleotides, the CDR3 is TGTGCCACCGCGGGCGGGAGCTACGAGCAGTACTTC. This chain joins TRBV12-3 or TRBV12-4 and TRBJ2-7, with 7 bases aligning to TRBD2. With 10 bases clipped from V and 3 bases from J, the junction kept 6 bases outside the gene matches. The CDR3 sequence is 12 residues long.

The chain uses TRBV29-1 and TRBJ2-7; 8 bases agree with TRBD2. This CDR3 is 16 amino acids long. The germline V gene encodes CDR1 SQVTM and CDR2 ANQGSEA. With 7 bases clipped from V and 1 base from J, the junction kept 15 bases outside the gene matches. The CDR3 reads CSAAGGSVEGSYEQYF. In nucleotides, the CDR3 is TGCAGCGCTGCGGGAGGTTCTGTGGAGGGATCCTACGAGCAGTACTTC.

This clonotype has just a few counts. This sequence joins TRBV9 and TRBJ1-6; D uncertain. The CDR3 length is 14 residues. Trimming shortened V by 1 base and J by 7 bases, and 9 bases separated the two germline ends. Germline values: CDR1 SGDLS, CDR2 YYNGEE. The CDR3 DNA reads TGTGCCAGCAGCGTAAGAGTTGGGAATTCACCCCTCCACTTT. Its translation: CASSVRVGNSPLHF. The variable domain in full, completed from reference TRBV9 and TRBJ1-6, reads DSGVTQTPKHLITATGQRVTLRCSPRSGDLSVYWYQQSLDQGLQFLIQYYNGEERAKGNILERFSAQQFPDLHSELNLSSLELGDSALYFCASSVRVGNSPLHFGNGTRLTVT.

This clonotype came up once. The chain recombines TRBV28 with TRBJ2-1; perhaps D is TRBD1 or TRBD2 (6 bases each). Trimming took 2 bases from V and 7 from J, leaving 15 bases between them. Germline V gene data show CDR1 as MDHEN and CDR2 as SYDVKM. This CDR3 spans 15 amino acids. CDR3 nucleotides: TGTGCCAGCAGTTTAGGTAGGGGGGCGGTAAATGAGCAGTTCTTC. Residues: CASSLGRGAVNEQFF.

The J gene is TRBJ2-2, the V gene TRBV29-1, with 8 bases that match TRBD1. The germline V gene encodes CDR1 SQVTM and CDR2 ANQGSEA. V was clipped by 6 bases and J by 7 bases; unmatched bases: 10. The CDR3 is 14 amino acids. CDR3 in DNA: TGCAGCGTAGTGACAGGGGAGAAGGTCGGGGAGCTGTTTTTT. Residues: CSVVTGEKVGELFF.

The rearrangement links TRBV6-5 to TRBJ2-2, with 12 bases matching TRBD2. The CDR3 is made up of 16 amino acids. Trimming removed 5 bases from V and 10 bases from J; junction bases left unmatched: 11. The germline V gene encodes CDR1 MNHEY and CDR2 SVGAGI. CDR3 loop: CASSTLAGGAGEELFF. CDR3 nucleotides: TGTGCCAGCAGTACCCTAGCGGGAGGGGCGGGCGAGGAGCTGTTTTTT.

The rearrangement links TRBV14 to TRBJ2-7; D may be TRBD2 (5 bases). Germline CDR1 reads SGHDN; CDR2 reads FVKESK. Trimming took 1 base from V and 0 from J, leaving 13 bases between them. The CDR3 has 16 amino acids. CDR3 sequence reads: CASSQVGGKSSYEQYF. The CDR3, as DNA: TGTGCCAGCAGCCAAGTAGGAGGTAAAAGCTCCTACGAGCAGTACTTC.

The table lists this clonotype with a few counts. The chain joins TRBV12-3 or TRBV12-4 to TRBJ2-7; the D gene is possibly TRBD1 (6 bases). The CDR3 covers 15 residues. The V end lost 5 bases, the J end lost 0 bases, and 14 bases lay between the germline ends. CDR3 sequence: CASSPGTPISYEQYF. DNA of the CDR3: TGTGCCAGCAGTCCCGGGACACCCATCTCCTACGAGCAGTACTTC.

This chain connects TRBV14 to TRBJ2-3, with D maybe TRBD2 (6 bases). CDR1 and CDR2 (germline): SGHDN, FVKESK. The ends were cut back, 0 bases at V and 1 base at J, with 11 bases in the middle. This CDR3 is built from 16 residues. The CDR3: CASSQDWASGTDTQYF. The CDR3 DNA reads as TGTGCCAGCAGCCAAGATTGGGCTAGCGGCACAGATACGCAGTATTTT. Full variable domain (rest looked up from reference TRBV14 and TRBJ2-3): EAGVTQFPSHSVIEKGQTVTLRCDPISGHDNLYWYRRVMGKEIKFLLHFVKESKQDESGMPNNRFLAERTGGTYSTLKVQPAELEDSGVYFCASSQDWASGTDTQYFGPGTRLTVL.

The chain combines TRBV11-2 with TRBJ2-7; 12 nucleotides match TRBD2. The germline CDR1 and CDR2 sequences are SGHAT and FQNNGV. V lost 5 bases, J lost 3 bases, and 11 bases stayed unmatched. This CDR3 spans 17 amino acids. The CDR3 loop is CASSPVLAGGGFYEQYF. In DNA form, the CDR3 reads TGTGCCAGCAGCCCCGTACTAGCGGGAGGTGGTTTCTACGAGCAGTACTTC.